The 13 T cell receptor beta chains in this list originate from one sample, sequenced in a study of T cells expressing NK-cell markers. Following a re-call of the 5' RACE reads, TCRdb has one entry per CDR3 protein and lacks DNA. Its clone listing holds 400,000 or so distinct CDR3 sequences. Sequencing used blood T cells: a sorted CD56 or NKG2C T cell subset, CD4+ or CD8+ T cells, or bulk PBMC T cells (not recorded which). These receptors all come from a woman aged 50 to 60 in good health.

The CDR3 loop is CASSLWRRTGATEAFF. The rearrangement links TRBV7-2 to TRBJ1-1; absent DNA, TCRdb's TRBD1 call cannot be checked. Germline V gives CDR1 SGHTA, CDR2 FQGNSA. The CDR3 is 16 residues long.

J is TRBJ2-6 and V is TRBV7-9; there is no DNA to check the TCRdb D call of TRBD2. This CDR3 is built from 20 residues. From germline, CDR1 is SEHNR and CDR2 FQNEAQ (reference sequence). The CDR3 is CASSPTPLGPTLSGANVLTF.

The chain couples TRBV5-1 to TRBJ2-3; TCRdb's D call, TRBD2, is unchecked because there is no DNA. Germline V gene sequence: CDR1 SGHRS, CDR2 YFSETQ. CDR3 length equals 15 residues. The CDR3 region is CASSLGSGSPNTQYF.

The CDR3 loop reads CASRDRGFDEQFF. This chain joins TRBV11-2 and TRBJ2-1; TCRdb picks TRBD1, but there is no DNA to check that call. The CDR3 extends over 13 amino acids. Germline V gene sequence: CDR1 SGHAT, CDR2 FQNNGV.

This chain links TRBV6-6 with TRBJ2-7; the TRBD1 assignment by TCRdb is unverifiable without DNA. CDR1 and CDR2 from the germline V gene are MNHNY and SVGAGI (reference sequence). The CDR3 length is 15 residues. CDR3 in amino acids: CASSYTSPGDYEQYF.

The rearrangement links TRBV5-1 to TRBJ2-7; TCRdb calls TRBD1, which cannot be checked without DNA. Germline CDR1 and CDR2: SGHRS and YFSETQ. The CDR3 is 16 residues long. The CDR3 protein is CASSLAGTRGSYEQYF.

The chain joins TRBV6-5 to TRBJ2-2; the D gene TCRdb calls, TRBD1, cannot be checked with no DNA. Germline V CDR1 and CDR2: MNHEY, SVGAGI. The CDR3 has 16 amino acids. CDR3 protein: CASSSRQGAWTGELFF.

CDR3 in amino acids: CASSYGSKYNEQFF. V usage is TRBV6-5 and J usage is TRBJ2-1. The CDR3 consists of 14 residues. Germline values: CDR1 MNHEY, CDR2 SVGAGI.

This chain connects TRBV25-1 to TRBJ2-3; the D call from TCRdb, TRBD2, cannot be confirmed without DNA. Germline V gives CDR1 MGHDK, CDR2 SYGVNS. CDR3 size: 16 residues. The CDR3 is CASSEYQGLGTDTQYF.

The chain couples TRBV5-1 to TRBJ2-3; the D gene TCRdb calls, TRBD2, cannot be checked with no DNA. Germline V CDR1 and CDR2: SGHRS, YFSETQ. The CDR3 covers 13 residues. CDR3 amino acids: CASSQEGLDTQYF.

The V gene is TRBV29-1, the J gene TRBJ2-4. The CDR3 loop spans 12 amino acids. Germline V gene sequence: CDR1 SQVTM, CDR2 ANQGSEA. CDR3: CSVGHLKNIQYF.

The chain combines TRBV5-4 with TRBJ1-5; TCRdb's D call of TRBD1 is untestable without DNA. Germline V gene sequence: CDR1 SGHNT, CDR2 YYREEE (reference sequence). This CDR3 region has 15 residues. CDR3 residues: CASSSDRGENQPQHF.

The chain carries TRBV5-6 and TRBJ1-2; TCRdb outputs TRBD1, but without DNA this stays unchecked. In germline, CDR1 is SGHDT, CDR2 YYEEEE. The CDR3 extends over 12 amino acids. The CDR3: CASSRQGNGYTF.